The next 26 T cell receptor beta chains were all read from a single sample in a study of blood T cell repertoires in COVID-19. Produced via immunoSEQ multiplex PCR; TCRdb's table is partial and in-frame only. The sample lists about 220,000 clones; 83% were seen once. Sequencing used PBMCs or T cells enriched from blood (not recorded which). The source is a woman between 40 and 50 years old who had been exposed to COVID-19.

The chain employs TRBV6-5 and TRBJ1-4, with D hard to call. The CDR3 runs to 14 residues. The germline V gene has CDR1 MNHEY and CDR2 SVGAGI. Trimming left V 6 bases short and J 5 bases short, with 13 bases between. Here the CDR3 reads CASSRVRENEKLFF. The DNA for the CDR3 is TGTGCCAGCAGCCGCGTACGGGAGAATGAAAAACTGTTTTTT.

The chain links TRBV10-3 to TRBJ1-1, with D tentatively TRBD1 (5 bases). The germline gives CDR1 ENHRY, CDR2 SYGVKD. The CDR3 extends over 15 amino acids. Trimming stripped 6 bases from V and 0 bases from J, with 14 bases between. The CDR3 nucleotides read TGTGCCATCAGACCCGACAGTCTCCTGAACACTGAAGCTTTCTTT. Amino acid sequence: CAIRPDSLLNTEAFF.

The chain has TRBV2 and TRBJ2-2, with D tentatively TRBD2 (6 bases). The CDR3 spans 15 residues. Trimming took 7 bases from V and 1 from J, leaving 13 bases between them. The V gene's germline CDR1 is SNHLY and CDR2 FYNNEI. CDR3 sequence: CASNRGGENTGELFF. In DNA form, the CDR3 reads TGTGCCAGCAATCGGGGCGGGGAGAACACCGGGGAGCTGTTTTTT.

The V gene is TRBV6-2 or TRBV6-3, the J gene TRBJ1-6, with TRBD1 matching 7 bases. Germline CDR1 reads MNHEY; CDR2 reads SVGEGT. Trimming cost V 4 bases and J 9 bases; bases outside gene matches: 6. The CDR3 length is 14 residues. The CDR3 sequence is CASSSQGESSPLHF. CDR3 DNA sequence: TGTGCCAGCAGTTCCCAGGGGGAAAGTTCACCCCTCCACTTT.

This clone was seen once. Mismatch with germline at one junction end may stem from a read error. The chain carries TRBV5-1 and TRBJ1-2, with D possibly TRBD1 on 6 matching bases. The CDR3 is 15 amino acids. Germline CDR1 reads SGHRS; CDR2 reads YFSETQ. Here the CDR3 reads CASRLGTPDNYGYTF. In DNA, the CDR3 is TGCGCCAGCAGGTTGGGGACACCTGATAACTATGGCTACACCTTC.

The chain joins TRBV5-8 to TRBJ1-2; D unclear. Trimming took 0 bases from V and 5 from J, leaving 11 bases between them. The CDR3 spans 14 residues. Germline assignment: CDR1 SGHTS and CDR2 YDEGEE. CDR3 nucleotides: TGTGCCAGCAGCTTGGGTGGAGGGTCGTATGGCTACACCTTC. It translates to CASSLGGGSYGYTF.

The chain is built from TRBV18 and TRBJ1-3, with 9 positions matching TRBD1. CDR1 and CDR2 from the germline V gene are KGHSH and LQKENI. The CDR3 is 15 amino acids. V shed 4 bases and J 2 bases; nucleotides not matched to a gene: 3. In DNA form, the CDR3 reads TGTGCCAGCTCACGGACAGGGGAAACTGGAAACACCATATATTTT. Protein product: CASSRTGETGNTIYF.

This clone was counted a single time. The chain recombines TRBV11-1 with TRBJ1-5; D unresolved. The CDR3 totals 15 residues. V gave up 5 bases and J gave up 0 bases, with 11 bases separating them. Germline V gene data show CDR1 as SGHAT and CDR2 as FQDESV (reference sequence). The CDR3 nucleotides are TGTGCCAGCAGCACCGGGAGACCTAGCAATCAGCCCCAGCATTTT. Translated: CASSTGRPSNQPQHF.

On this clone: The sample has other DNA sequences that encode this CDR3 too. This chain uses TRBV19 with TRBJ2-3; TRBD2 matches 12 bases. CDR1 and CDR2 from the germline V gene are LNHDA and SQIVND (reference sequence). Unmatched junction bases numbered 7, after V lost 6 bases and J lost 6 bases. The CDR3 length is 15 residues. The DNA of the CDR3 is TGTGCCAGTAGCCTAGCGGGGGGGCGCAGGGATACGCAGTATTTT. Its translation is CASSLAGGRRDTQYF.

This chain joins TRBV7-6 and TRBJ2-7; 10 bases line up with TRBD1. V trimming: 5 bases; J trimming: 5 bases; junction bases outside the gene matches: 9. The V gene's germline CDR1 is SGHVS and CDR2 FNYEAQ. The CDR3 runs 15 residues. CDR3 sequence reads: CASSPRTGTGDEQYF. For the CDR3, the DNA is TGTGCCAGCAGCCCCAGAACCGGGACAGGGGACGAGCAGTACTTC. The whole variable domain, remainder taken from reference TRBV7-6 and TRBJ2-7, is GAGVSQSPRYKVTKRGQDVALRCDPISGHVSLYWYRQALGQGPEFLTYFNYEAQQDKSGLPNDRFSAERPEGSISTLTIQRTEQRDSAMYRCASSPRTGTGDEQYFGPGTRLTVT.

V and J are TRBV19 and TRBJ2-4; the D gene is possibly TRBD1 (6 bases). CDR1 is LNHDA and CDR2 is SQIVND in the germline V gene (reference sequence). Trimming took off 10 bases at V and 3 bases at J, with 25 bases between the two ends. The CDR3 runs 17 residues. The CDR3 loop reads CATKRQVGLGDKNIQYF. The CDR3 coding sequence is TGTGCCACCAAAAGACAGGTTGGCTTGGGTGACAAAAACATTCAGTACTTC.

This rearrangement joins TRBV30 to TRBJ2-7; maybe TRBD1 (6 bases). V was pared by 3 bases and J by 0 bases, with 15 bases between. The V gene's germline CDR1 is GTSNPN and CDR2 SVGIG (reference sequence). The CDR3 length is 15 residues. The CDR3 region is CAWRDSTWSSYEQYF. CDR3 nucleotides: TGTGCCTGGAGGGACAGTACGTGGAGCTCCTACGAGCAGTACTTC.

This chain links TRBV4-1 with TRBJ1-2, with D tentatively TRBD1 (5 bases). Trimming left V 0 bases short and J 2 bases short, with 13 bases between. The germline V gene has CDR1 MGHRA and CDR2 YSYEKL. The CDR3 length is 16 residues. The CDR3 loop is CASSQDTQGSNYGYTF. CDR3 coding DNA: TGCGCCAGCAGCCAAGATACGCAGGGCTCCAACTATGGCTACACCTTC.

CDR3 sequence reads: CASSSPGGADTQYF. The DNA for the CDR3 is TGTGCCAGCAGCTCCCCCGGGGGGGCGGATACGCAGTATTTT. V and J are TRBV7-3 and TRBJ2-3; 8 positions agree with TRBD2. V trimming: 4 bases; J trimming: 6 bases; junction bases outside the gene matches: 6. Per germline, CDR1 SGHTA and CDR2 FQGTGA. This CDR3 has 14 residues.

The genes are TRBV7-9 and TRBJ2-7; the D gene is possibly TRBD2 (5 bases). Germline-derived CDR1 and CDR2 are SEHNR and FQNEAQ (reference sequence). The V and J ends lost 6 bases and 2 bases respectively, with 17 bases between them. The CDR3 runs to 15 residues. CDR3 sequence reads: CASSFGGGDPYEQYF. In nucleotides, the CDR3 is TGTGCCAGCAGTTTCGGTGGAGGAGATCCCTACGAGCAGTACTTC.

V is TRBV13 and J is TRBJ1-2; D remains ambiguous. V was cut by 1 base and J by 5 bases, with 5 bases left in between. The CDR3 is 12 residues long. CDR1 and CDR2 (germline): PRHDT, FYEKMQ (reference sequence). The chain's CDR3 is CASSLDIYGYTF. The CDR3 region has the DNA TGTGCCAGCAGCTTAGATATTTATGGCTACACCTTC.

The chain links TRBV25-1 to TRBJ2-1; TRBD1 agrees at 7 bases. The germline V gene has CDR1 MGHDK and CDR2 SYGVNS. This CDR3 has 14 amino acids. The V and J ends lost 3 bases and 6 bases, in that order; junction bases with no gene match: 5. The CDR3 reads CASSEPGQFNEQFF. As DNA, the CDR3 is TGTGCCAGCAGTGAGCCGGGACAGTTCAATGAGCAGTTCTTC. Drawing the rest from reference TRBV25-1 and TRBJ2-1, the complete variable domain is EADIYQTPRYLVIGTGKKITLECSQTMGHDKMYWYQQDPGMELHLIHYSYGVNSTEKGDLSSESTVSRIRTEHFPLTLESARPSHTSQYLCASSEPGQFNEQFFGPGTRLTVL.

CDR3 loop: CASSIEGGNQPQHF. For the CDR3, the DNA is TGTGCCAGCAGCATAGAGGGGGGCAATCAGCCCCAGCATTTT. The rearrangement uses TRBV7-3 and TRBJ1-5; TRBD1 is a possible D gene (6 bases). Between the trimmed V and J ends, which lost 5 bases and 2 bases, there was a span of 10 bases. Germline V gives CDR1 SGHTA, CDR2 FQGTGA. This CDR3 contains 14 residues.

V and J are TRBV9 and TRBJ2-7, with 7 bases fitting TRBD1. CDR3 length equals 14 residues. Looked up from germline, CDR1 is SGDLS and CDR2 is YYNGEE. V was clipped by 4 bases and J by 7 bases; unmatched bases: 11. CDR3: CASSPAGTATEQYF. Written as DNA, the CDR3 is TGTGCCAGCAGCCCGGCCGGGACAGCGACGGAGCAGTACTTC.

Here the CDR3 DNA reads TGTGCCAGCAGCTTAGGTCCGGGACTAGCGGGGACATTCGGGGATGAGCAGTTCTTC. Residues: CASSLGPGLAGTFGDEQFF. The genes are TRBV11-3 and TRBJ2-1; 13 bases agree with TRBD2. With V trimmed by 1 base and J by 8 bases, 14 bases remained unmatched. There are 19 residues in the CDR3. CDR1 and CDR2 (germline): SGHNT, YENEEA. Full variable domain (rest looked up from reference TRBV11-3 and TRBJ2-1): EAGVVQSPRYKIIEKKQPVAFWCNPISGHNTLYWYLQNLGQGPELLIRYENEEAVDDSQLPKDRFSAERLKGVDSTLKIQPAELGDSAVYLCASSLGPGLAGTFGDEQFFGPGTRLTVL.

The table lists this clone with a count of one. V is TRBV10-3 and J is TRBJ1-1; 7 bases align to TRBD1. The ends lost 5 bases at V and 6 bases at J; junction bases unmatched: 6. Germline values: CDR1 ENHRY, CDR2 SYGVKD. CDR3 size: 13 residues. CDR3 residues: CAISSGQSPEAFF. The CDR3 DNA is TGTGCCATCAGTTCGGGACAGAGCCCTGAAGCTTTCTTT.

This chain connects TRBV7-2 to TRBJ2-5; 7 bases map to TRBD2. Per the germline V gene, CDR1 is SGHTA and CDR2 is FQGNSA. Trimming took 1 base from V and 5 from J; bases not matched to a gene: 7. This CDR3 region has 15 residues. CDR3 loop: CASSLVAGGMETQYF. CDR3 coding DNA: TGTGCCAGCAGCTTAGTAGCCGGGGGGATGGAGACCCAGTACTTC.

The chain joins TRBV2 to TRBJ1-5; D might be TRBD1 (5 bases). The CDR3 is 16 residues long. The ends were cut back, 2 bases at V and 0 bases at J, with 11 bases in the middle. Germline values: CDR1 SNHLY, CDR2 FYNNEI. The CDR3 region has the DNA TGTGCCAGCAGTGAATTCGGACATATTAGCAATCAGCCCCAGCATTTT. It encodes CASSEFGHISNQPQHF.

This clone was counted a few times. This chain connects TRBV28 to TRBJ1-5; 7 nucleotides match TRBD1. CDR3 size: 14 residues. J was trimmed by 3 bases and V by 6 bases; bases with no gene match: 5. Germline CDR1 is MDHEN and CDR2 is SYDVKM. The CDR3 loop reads CASRRGGPNQPQHF. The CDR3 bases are TGTGCCAGCAGGCGAGGGGGCCCCAATCAGCCCCAGCATTTT. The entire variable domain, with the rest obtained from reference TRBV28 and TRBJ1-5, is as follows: DVKVTQSSRYLVKRTGEKVFLECVQDMDHENMFWYRQDPGLGLRLIYFSYDVKMKEKGDIPEGYSVSREKKERFSLILESASTNQTSMYLCASRRGGPNQPQHFGDGTRLSIL.

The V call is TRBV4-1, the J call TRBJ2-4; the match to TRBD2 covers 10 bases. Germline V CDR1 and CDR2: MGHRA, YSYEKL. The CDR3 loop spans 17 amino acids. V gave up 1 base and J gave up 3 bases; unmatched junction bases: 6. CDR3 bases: TGCGCCAGCAGCCAAGGCCCTAGCGGGGGATTCAAAAACATTCAGTACTTC. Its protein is CASSQGPSGGFKNIQYF.

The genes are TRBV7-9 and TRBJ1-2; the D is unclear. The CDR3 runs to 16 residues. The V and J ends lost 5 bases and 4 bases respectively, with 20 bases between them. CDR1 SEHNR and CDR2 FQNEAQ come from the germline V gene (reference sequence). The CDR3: CASSHSGENPFYGYTF. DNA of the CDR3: TGTGCCAGCAGCCACAGCGGGGAAAACCCATTCTATGGCTACACCTTC.